This TCR beta chain derives from a study of T-cell memory formation after mild COVID-19. Whole-study findings and limits: The study found contracting CD4+ clones mainly in CM and EM and contracting CD8+ clones in EMRA. Some responding clones appeared in pre-infection memory, suggesting cross-reactive memory joined. Second-wave clones reaching peak frequency on day 37 lacked confirmed SARS-CoV-2 specificity.

With respect to this clonotype: Its target is unknown.

5'RACE primed from the constant segment yielded TCR alpha and TCR beta cDNA libraries bearing sample barcodes and UMIs. One entry per CDR3 protein results from TCRdb running MiXCR on the 5' RACE reads. Among around 150,000 distinct CDR3 sequences listed, 30% to 35% were seen once. Per germline, CDR1 SGHTA and CDR2 FQGNSA. The CDR3 has 15 amino acids. The V segment lost 5 bases and the J segment 3 bases; nucleotides outside the gene matches: 7. The chain joins TRBV7-2 to TRBJ1-2; TRBD1 agrees at 9 bases. The source of this sequence is an adult woman who had mild COVID-19 (a few samples of this study predate the infection). Cell type and time point are not known. The source material was PBMCs or a T cell subset sorted from them (not recorded which). The DNA of the CDR3 is TGTGCCAGCAGCCCACGGACAGGGGAGGACTATGGCTACACCTTC. Encoded protein: CASSPRTGEDYGYTF.